These 6 T cell receptor beta chains share one sample of origin, sequenced in a study of radiation and T cells in renal cell carcinoma. The sample's time point: blood 2 weeks post-SBRT. The treatment: 15 Gy SBRT to primary tumor, nephrectomy 4 weeks later. Sequencing was performed with immunoSEQ multiplex PCR; in TCRdb, only in-frame clones are kept and a portion is missing. Counted here are around 120,000 clones, roughly four fifths occurring once; the ten biggest clones make up 1.9%. This specimen was blood, taken from a patient whose treatment included radiotherapy and nephrectomy. The receptors shown here come from a woman between 55 and 75 years old with renal cell carcinoma.

This chain links TRBV6-4 with TRBJ2-5; D may be TRBD2 (6 bases). V lost 6 bases and J 3 bases, leaving 11 bases between the germline ends. The CDR3 has 13 amino acids. Germline V gives CDR1 MRHNA, CDR2 SNTAGT. The CDR3: CASRKGGKETQYF. CDR3 nucleotides: TGTGCCAGCAGAAAAGGCGGGAAAGAGACCCAGTACTTC.

J is TRBJ1-5 and V is TRBV7-2; no clear D gene. The CDR3 spans 12 residues. V lost 1 base, J lost 8 bases, and 6 bases lay in between. Germline CDR1 is SGHTA and CDR2 is FQGNSA. CDR3 sequence reads: CASSLDGKPQHF. DNA of the CDR3: TGTGCCAGCAGCTTAGACGGGAAGCCCCAGCATTTT.

The chain is built from TRBV18 and TRBJ1-3; 8 bases map to TRBD1. Per the germline V gene, CDR1 is KGHSH and CDR2 is LQKENI. Germline trimming cut 2 bases from V and 2 bases from J; bases unmatched to any gene: 5. There are 16 residues in the CDR3. CDR3: CASSPAQGAPGNTIYF. Written as DNA, the CDR3 is TGTGCCAGCTCACCAGCCCAGGGGGCGCCTGGAAACACCATATATTTT.

The chain combines TRBV4-2 with TRBJ1-1; D gene ambiguous. The CDR3 consists of 14 residues. CDR1 and CDR2 from the germline V gene are LGHNA and YNFKEQ. V lost 5 bases to trimming and J lost 1 base, with 11 bases between them. This CDR3 is CASSVDPSNTEAFF. The CDR3 DNA follows: TGTGCCAGCAGCGTAGACCCCTCGAACACTGAAGCTTTCTTT.

The genes are TRBV28 and TRBJ2-4, with 10 nucleotides matching TRBD1. V gave up 5 bases and J gave up 7 bases; unmatched junction bases: 8. This CDR3 is built from 15 residues. Germline CDR1 and CDR2: MDHEN and SYDVKM. The DNA of the CDR3 is TGTGCCAGCAGTACCCGGGACAGGGGTTGGAACATTCAGTACTTC. This codes for CASSTRDRGWNIQYF.

This clone turned up a few times. The chain carries TRBV6-6 and TRBJ1-5; TRBD1 matches at 10 bases. Germline CDR1 MNHNY, CDR2 SVGAGI (reference sequence). The V gene end was trimmed by 6 bases and the J gene end by 1 base; junction bases not matched to a gene: 6. This CDR3 region has 16 residues. CDR3 DNA sequence: TGTGCCAGCAGATCGGGACAGGGGAGAAGCAATCAGCCCCAGCATTTT. Protein sequence: CASRSGQGRSNQPQHF.